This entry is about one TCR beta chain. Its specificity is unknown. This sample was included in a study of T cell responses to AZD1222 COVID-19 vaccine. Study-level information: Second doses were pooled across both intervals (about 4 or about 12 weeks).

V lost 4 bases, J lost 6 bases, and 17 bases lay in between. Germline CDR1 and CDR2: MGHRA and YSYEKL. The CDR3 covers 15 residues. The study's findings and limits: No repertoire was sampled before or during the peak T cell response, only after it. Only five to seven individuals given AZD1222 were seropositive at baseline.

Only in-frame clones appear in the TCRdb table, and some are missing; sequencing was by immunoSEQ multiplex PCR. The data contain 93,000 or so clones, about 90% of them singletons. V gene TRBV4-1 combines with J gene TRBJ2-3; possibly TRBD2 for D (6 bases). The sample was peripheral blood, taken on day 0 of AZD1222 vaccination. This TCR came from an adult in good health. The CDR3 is CASSRASALSDTQYF. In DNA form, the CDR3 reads TGCGCCAGCAGCCGGGCTAGCGCGCTGTCGGATACGCAGTATTTT.